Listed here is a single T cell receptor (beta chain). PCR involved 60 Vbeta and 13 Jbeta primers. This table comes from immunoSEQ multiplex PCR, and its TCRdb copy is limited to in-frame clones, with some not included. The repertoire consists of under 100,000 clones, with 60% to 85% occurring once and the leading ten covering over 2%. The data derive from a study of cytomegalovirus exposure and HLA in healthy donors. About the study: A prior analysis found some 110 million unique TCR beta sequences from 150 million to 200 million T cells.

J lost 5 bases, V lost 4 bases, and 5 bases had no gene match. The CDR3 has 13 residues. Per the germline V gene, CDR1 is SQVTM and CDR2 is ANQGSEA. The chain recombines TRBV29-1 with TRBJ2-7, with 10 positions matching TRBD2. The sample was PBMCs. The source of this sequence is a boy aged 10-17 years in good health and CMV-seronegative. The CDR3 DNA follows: TGCAGCGTTGGAGGTCTAGCGGGAGACGAGCAGTACTTC. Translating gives CSVGGLAGDEQYF.